This T cell receptor (beta chain) was found in a study of T cell responses to AZD1222 COVID-19 vaccine. Looking at the study overall: Pooling of second doses given at about 4 or about 12 weeks was done. Points from the study as a whole: Spike-specific TCRs gained breadth and depth after people received two AZD1222 doses.

Measured with immunoSEQ multiplex PCR; TCRdb has only the in-frame clones, and not every one. The sample yields 150,000 to 160,000 clones, around 90% seen once. Germline-derived CDR1 and CDR2 are KGHSH and LQKENI. The ends were cut back, 6 bases at V and 4 bases at J, with 15 bases in the middle. The CDR3 is made up of 14 amino acids. Comments on this clone: The antigen is not known.

Sequences were derived from peripheral blood, sampled on day 0 of AZD1222 vaccination. This chain joins TRBV18 and TRBJ1-2, with no clear D. This receptor was taken from an adult in good health. The CDR3 coding sequence is TGTGCCAGCTCCCCCCCGGGCGTACCCTATGGCTACACCTTC. Amino acid sequence: CASSPPGVPYGYTF.